These 21 T cell receptor beta chains share one sample of origin, sequenced in a study of tumor T cells in aggressive B-cell lymphoma. Libraries were prepared by immunoSEQ multiplex PCR; TCRdb keeps only in-frame clonotypes and omits some of them. This sample has about 2,200 clones, with 85% found just once. The sequencing input was tumor tissue. These receptor sequences come from an adult with diffuse large B cell lymphoma.

The chain uses TRBV7-9 and TRBJ1-1; D possibly corresponds to TRBD1 (5 bases). CDR1 and CDR2 from the germline V gene are SEHNR and FQNEAQ (reference sequence). This CDR3 is 13 amino acids long. The ends were cut back, 5 bases at V and 0 bases at J, with 7 bases in the middle. As DNA, the CDR3 is TGTGCCAGCAGCCGACAGCTGAACACTGAAGCTTTCTTT. Its translation: CASSRQLNTEAFF.

The CDR3 DNA reads TGTGCCAGCAGCAAAATATTCAGGGTGTCGAACGGGCAGTACTTC. Translation gives CASSKIFRVSNGQYF. V is TRBV21-1 and J is TRBJ2-7; TRBD1 is the table's D call and was not checked against the DNA. TRBV21-1 is assigned pseudogene status. The CDR3 is 15 amino acids.

The rearrangement joins TRBV5-6 to TRBJ2-1; 8 nucleotides match TRBD2. J gave up 7 bases and V 7 bases, and 10 bases lay outside the gene matches. The CDR3 is 14 residues long. Germline assignment: CDR1 SGHDT and CDR2 YYEEEE. The CDR3 coding sequence is TGTGCCAGCGGGGCGGGGGGTCAAACAAATGAGCAGTTCTTC. It encodes CASGAGGQTNEQFF.

The count of this clone is one. The chain joins TRBV4-1 to TRBJ2-5; 9 positions agree with TRBD2. This CDR3 is 16 amino acids long. Germline V gene sequence: CDR1 MGHRA, CDR2 YSYEKL. With V trimmed by 3 bases and J by 5 bases, 10 bases remained unmatched. The CDR3 loop reads CASSHPPTAGGETQYF. Written as DNA, the CDR3 is TGCGCCAGCAGCCACCCCCCTACAGCGGGAGGCGAGACCCAGTACTTC.

The rearrangement uses TRBV7-2 and TRBJ1-2; the match to TRBD1 covers 11 bases. The germline gives CDR1 SGHTA, CDR2 FQGNSA. The CDR3 extends over 14 amino acids. J was trimmed by 4 bases and V by 10 bases; bases with no gene match: 8. The CDR3, as DNA: TGTGCCACCCAATGGACAGGGGGCGGCTATGGCTACACCTTC. Its translation is CATQWTGGGYGYTF.

The chain recombines TRBV4-1 with TRBJ2-2; 7 bases are a match to TRBD2. After removal of 3 bases from V and 4 bases from J, the junction contained 8 bases not matched to a gene. Per the germline V gene, CDR1 is MGHRA and CDR2 is YSYEKL. The CDR3 is 16 amino acids. Here the CDR3 DNA reads TGCGCCAGCAGCCACTACATGGGGGGGGGCACCGGGGAGCTGTTTTTT. Translation gives CASSHYMGGGTGELFF.

The chain is built from TRBV18 and TRBJ2-7; a possible D gene is TRBD2 (6 bases). V was shortened by 4 bases and J by 0 bases, with 13 bases between the two germline ends. The germline V gene has CDR1 KGHSH and CDR2 LQKENI. The CDR3 is made up of 15 amino acids. DNA of the CDR3: TGTGCCAGCTCACTCGGGACTCTCGACTCCTACGAGCAGTACTTC. The encoded protein is CASSLGTLDSYEQYF.

The CDR3 DNA follows: TGCGCCAGCAGCTTGGACAGGGGCGGCGTCACCGGGGAGCTGTTTTTT. Protein sequence: CASSLDRGGVTGELFF. The chain uses TRBV5-1 and TRBJ2-2; 7 bases map to TRBD1. Per the germline V gene, CDR1 is SGHRS and CDR2 is YFSETQ. V shed 0 bases, J shed 4 bases, and the junction held 6 bases outside the gene matches. This CDR3 has 16 amino acids.

The genes are TRBV9 and TRBJ2-3, with a weak D call TRBD1 (5 bases). Germline V gene lookup returns CDR1 SGDLS and CDR2 YYNGEE. CDR3 length: 14 residues. Trimming cost V 10 bases and J 2 bases, with 17 bases left between them. The CDR3 bases are TGTGCCTATCCCTGGGGCCGTACCACAGATACGCAGTATTTT. Translating gives CAYPWGRTTDTQYF.

The chain joins TRBV4-2 to TRBJ2-1, with 11 bases that match TRBD2. Germline values: CDR1 LGHNA, CDR2 YNFKEQ. V trimming: 4 bases; J trimming: 5 bases; junction bases outside the gene matches: 10. CDR3 length: 17 amino acids. The CDR3 DNA reads TGTGCCAGCAGCCGAGATGTAGCGGGGGGGCTAGACAATGAGCAGTTCTTC. Protein: CASSRDVAGGLDNEQFF.

J is TRBJ2-2 and V is TRBV7-6; D is perhaps TRBD1 (5 bases). The germline V gene has CDR1 SGHVS and CDR2 FNYEAQ. This CDR3 has 16 amino acids. The V end was cut by 5 bases, the J end by 4 bases, with 17 bases between. CDR3 sequence reads: CASSPRIGVVTGELFF. CDR3 nucleotides: TGTGCCAGCAGCCCACGGATAGGGGTTGTCACCGGGGAGCTGTTTTTT.

V usage is TRBV5-1 and J usage is TRBJ2-1; TRBD2 matches at 11 bases. Per the germline V gene, CDR1 is SGHRS and CDR2 is YFSETQ. V lost 4 bases and J lost 8; bases outside the gene matches: 8. The CDR3 is made up of 15 amino acids. This CDR3 is CASSATSGSKHEQFF. CDR3 coding DNA: TGCGCCAGCAGCGCCACTAGCGGGAGCAAGCATGAGCAGTTCTTC.

This chain links TRBV2 with TRBJ2-5, with TRBD1 as a possible D gene (6 bases). The germline CDR1 and CDR2 sequences are SNHLY and FYNNEI. V lost 6 bases to trimming and J lost 4 bases, with 12 bases between them. CDR3 length: 13 residues. The CDR3: CASSLTGGETQYF. CDR3 nucleotide sequence: TGTGCCAGCAGCCTGACAGGTGGAGAGACCCAGTACTTC.

This clone was recorded once. The chain joins TRBV5-1 to TRBJ2-7; 9 bases map to TRBD2. CDR1 and CDR2 (germline): SGHRS, YFSETQ. The V segment lost 1 base and the J segment 2 bases; nucleotides outside the gene matches: 10. The CDR3 extends over 17 amino acids. The CDR3 DNA is TGCGCCAGCAGCTTGAGCTCATCTAGCGGGGTGACCTACGAGCAGTACTTC. Translation: CASSLSSSSGVTYEQYF.

The V call is TRBV29-1, the J call TRBJ2-7; no firm D call. The V end lost 2 bases, the J end lost 4 bases, and 6 bases lay between the germline ends. CDR3 size: 11 residues. The germline V gene encodes CDR1 SQVTM and CDR2 ANQGSEA. The CDR3 loop is CSVETTYEQYF. The CDR3 DNA is TGCAGCGTTGAAACAACGTACGAGCAGTACTTC.

This clone appeared a few times. The chain recombines TRBV27 with TRBJ2-3; tentative D call: TRBD2 (5 bases). The ends were cut back, 6 bases at V and 5 bases at J, with 6 bases in the middle. Germline V gene sequence: CDR1 MNHEY, CDR2 SMNVEV (reference sequence). CDR3 size: 11 residues. CDR3 nucleotides: TGTGCCAGCAGGGCGGGAGATACGCAGTATTTT. Translated: CASRAGDTQYF.

The V and J genes are TRBV30 and TRBJ1-1; D gene uncertain. V was shortened by 0 bases and J by 1 base, with 6 bases between the two germline ends. The germline V gene has CDR1 GTSNPN and CDR2 SVGIG (reference sequence). This CDR3 has 13 amino acids. The CDR3 is CAWSVHANTEAFF. DNA for the CDR3: TGTGCCTGGAGTGTACACGCGAACACTGAAGCTTTCTTT.

The J gene is TRBJ1-2, the V gene TRBV30, with 7 bases aligning to TRBD1. Germline CDR1 is GTSNPN and CDR2 is SVGIG (reference sequence). Losses at the gene ends were 6 bases for V and 4 bases for J; bases not matched to a gene: 8. The CDR3 runs 13 residues. The DNA of the CDR3 is TGTGCCTGCGGACAGGCCAATTCCTATGGCTACACCTTC. Protein: CACGQANSYGYTF. Looking up the rest from reference TRBV30 and TRBJ1-2 gives the full variable domain: SQTIHQWPATLVQPVGSPLSLECTVEGTSNPNLYWYRQAAGRGLQLLFYSVGIGQISSEVPQNLSASRPQDRQFILSSKKLLLSDSGFYLCACGQANSYGYTFGSGTRLTVV.

This clone was counted a single time. V gene TRBV19 combines with J gene TRBJ2-7; the D is unclear. The CDR3 is 13 residues long. Looked up from germline, CDR1 is LNHDA and CDR2 is SQIVND (reference sequence). The V and J ends lost 5 bases and 0 bases respectively, with 8 bases between them. The CDR3 loop reads CASSYASSYEQYF. The CDR3 nucleotides read TGTGCCAGTAGTTACGCCAGCTCCTACGAGCAGTACTTC.

The rearrangement joins TRBV6-5 to TRBJ2-7; 14 bases match TRBD2. The J segment lost 1 base and the V segment lost 5 bases, leaving 1 base of the junction unmatched. This CDR3 spans 15 amino acids. Per germline, CDR1 MNHEY and CDR2 SVGAGI. The CDR3 nucleotides read TGTGCCAGCAGTAGACTAGCGGGGGGGTCCTACGAGCAGTACTTC. Translated, it gives CASSRLAGGSYEQYF.

This chain links TRBV4-3 with TRBJ2-3; 12 bases align to TRBD2. With V trimmed by 1 base and J by 0 bases, 5 bases remained unmatched. Germline V gene sequence: CDR1 LGHNA, CDR2 YSLEER. CDR3 length: 18 residues. The CDR3 region is CASSQGGTSGLSTDTQYF. The DNA for the CDR3 is TGCGCCAGCAGCCAAGGCGGGACTAGCGGGTTGAGCACAGATACGCAGTATTTT.